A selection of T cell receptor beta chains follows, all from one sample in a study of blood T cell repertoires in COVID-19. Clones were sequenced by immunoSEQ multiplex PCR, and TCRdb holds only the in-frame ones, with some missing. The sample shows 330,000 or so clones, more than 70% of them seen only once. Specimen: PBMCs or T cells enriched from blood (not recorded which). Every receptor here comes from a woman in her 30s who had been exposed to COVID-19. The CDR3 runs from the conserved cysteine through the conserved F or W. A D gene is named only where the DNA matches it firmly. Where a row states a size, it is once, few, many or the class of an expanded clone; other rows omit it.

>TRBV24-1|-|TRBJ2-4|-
TGTGCCACCAGTGATTTCGGGGACATTCAGTACTTC
CATSDFGDIQYF
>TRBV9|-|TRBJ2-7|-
TGTGCCAGCAGCGTAGCCGCGGACAGCTCCTACGAGCAGTACTTC
CASSVAADSSYEQYF
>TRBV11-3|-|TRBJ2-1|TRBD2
TGTGCCAGCAGATTGCTAGCGGGGATGTCGGGTCCCTACAATGAGCAGTTCTTC
CASRLLAGMSGPYNEQFF
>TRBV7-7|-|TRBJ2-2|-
TGTGCCAGCAGCCCTATCATTAGCGGGAACACCGGGGAGCTGTTTTTT
CASSPIISGNTGELFF
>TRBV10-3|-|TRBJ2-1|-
TGTGCCATCAGTGAAGGACAGAACTACAATGAGCAGTTCTTC
CAISEGQNYNEQFF
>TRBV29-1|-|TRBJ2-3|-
TGCAGCGCCTTAGCGCCTGGGAACACAGATACGCAGTATTTT
CSALAPGNTDTQYF
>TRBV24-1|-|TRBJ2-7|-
TGTGCCACCAGTGATTTGGTTAACGAGCAGTACTTC
CATSDLVNEQYF
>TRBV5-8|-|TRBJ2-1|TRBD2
TGTGCCAGCAGCTGGCGGGAGGACTCCTACAATGAGCAGTTCTTC
CASSWREDSYNEQFF
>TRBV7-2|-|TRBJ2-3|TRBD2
TGTGCCAGCAGCTTATCCGGGACTAGGGCAGATACGCAGTATTTT
CASSLSGTRADTQYF
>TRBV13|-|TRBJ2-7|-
TGTGCCAGCAGCTTAAGGGGCCTAAAATACGAGCAGTACTTC
CASSLRGLKYEQYF
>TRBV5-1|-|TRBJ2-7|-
TGCGCCAGCAGAAGGGGCCAACAGGGCTACGAGCAGTACTTC
CASRRGQQGYEQYF
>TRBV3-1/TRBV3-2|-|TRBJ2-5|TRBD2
TGTGCCAGCAGCCAAGCCCTTGGGCTAGCGGGAGGGCCCCTCTGGAGAGAGACCCAGTACTTC
CASSQALGLAGGPLWRETQYF
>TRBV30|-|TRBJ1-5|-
TGTGCCTGGAGTGTCTCAGGGAGGGACCAGCATTTT
CAWSVSGRDQHF
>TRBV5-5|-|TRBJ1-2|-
TGTGCCAGCAGCTTGATGGGGGCGAGGAACTATGGCTACACCTTC
CASSLMGARNYGYTF
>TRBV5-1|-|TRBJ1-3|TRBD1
TGCGCCAGCAGCTTGTCAGGGGGCAGCCGAAACACCATATATTTT
CASSLSGGSRNTIYF
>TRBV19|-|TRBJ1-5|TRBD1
TGTGCCAGTACCAGGGACAGGGGACAGCCCCAGCATTTT
CASTRDRGQPQHF
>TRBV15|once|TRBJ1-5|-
TGTGCCACCAGCCCCGAAGGGGCTCCCCAGCCCCAGCATTTT
CATSPEGAPQPQHF
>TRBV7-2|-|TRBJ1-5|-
TGTGCCAGCAGCTTAGGTGACGGGGATAATCAGCCCCAGCATTTT
CASSLGDGDNQPQHF
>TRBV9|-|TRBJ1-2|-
TGTGCCAGCAGCGCCCCCGGGGGGTCTAACTATGGCTACACCTTC
CASSAPGGSNYGYTF
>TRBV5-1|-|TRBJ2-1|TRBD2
TGCGCCAGCAGCTTGGCCGCTAGCGGGAGCTACAATGAGCAGTTCTTC
CASSLAASGSYNEQFF
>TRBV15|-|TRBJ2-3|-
TGTGCCACCAGCCGAGATGGAGTCGTTTCAGATACGCAGTATTTT
CATSRDGVVSDTQYF
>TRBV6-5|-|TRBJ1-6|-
TGTGCCAGCAGTTACCGGGGGGACTCACCCCTCCACTTT
CASSYRGDSPLHF
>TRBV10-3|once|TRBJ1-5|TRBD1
TGTGCCATCAGGTCACAGGGGGGCCATCAGCCCCAGCATTTT
CAIRSQGGHQPQHF
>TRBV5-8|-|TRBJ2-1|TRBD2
TGTGCCAGCTTAGGAGTTAGCGGGAGATCGATCTACAATGAGCAGTTCTTC
CASLGVSGRSIYNEQFF
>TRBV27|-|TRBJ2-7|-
TGTGCCAGCAGGGAAAACCAGGGCTACGAGCAGTACTTC
CASRENQGYEQYF
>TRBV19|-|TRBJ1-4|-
TGTGCCAGTAGTATTAGGGGTCTTAATGAAAAACTGTTTTTT
CASSIRGLNEKLFF
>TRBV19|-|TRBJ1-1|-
TGTGCCAGTAGTGGTCAGGTGAACACTGAAGCTTTCTTT
CASSGQVNTEAFF
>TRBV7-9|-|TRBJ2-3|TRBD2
TGTGCCAGCAGCTTGAATAGCGGGAGCGGAACAGATACGCAGTATTTT
CASSLNSGSGTDTQYF
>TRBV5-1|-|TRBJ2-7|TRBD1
TGCGCCAGCAGCTCCCGTGGGACAGGGATCTACGAGCAGTACTTC
CASSSRGTGIYEQYF
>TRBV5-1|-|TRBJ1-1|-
TGCGCCAGCAGCGGGGGCCAAACGAGGACTGAAGCTTTCTTT
CASSGGQTRTEAFF
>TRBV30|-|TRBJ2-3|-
TGTGCCGCGGATAAAGCTAATTCGGATACGCAGTATTTT
CAADKANSDTQYF
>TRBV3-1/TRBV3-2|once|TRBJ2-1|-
TGTGCCAGCAGCCAAGTGACGGGATGGAATGAGCAGTTCTTC
CASSQVTGWNEQFF
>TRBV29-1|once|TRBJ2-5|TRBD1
TGCAGCGTTGGGGCCGGGACAGACCTGGGGACCCAGTACTTC
CSVGAGTDLGTQYF
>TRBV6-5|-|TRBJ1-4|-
TGTGCCAGCAGTTATTCGGCAGGAAATGAAAAACTGTTTTTT
CASSYSAGNEKLFF
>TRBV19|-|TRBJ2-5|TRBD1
TGTGCCAGTCAACGACAGGGAGAGTGGGGAGAGACCCAGTACTTC
CASQRQGEWGETQYF
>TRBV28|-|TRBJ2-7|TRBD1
TGTGCCAGCACCACAACCGGGACAGGCTCCTACGAGCAGTACTTC
CASTTTGTGSYEQYF
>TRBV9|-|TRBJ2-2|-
TGTGCCAGCAGCGTAAATCCTTCATCACAGGACGAGAACACCGGGGAGCTGTTTTTT
CASSVNPSSQDENTGELFF
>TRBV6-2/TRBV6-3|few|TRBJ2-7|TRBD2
TGTGCCAGCAGTTACGCTAGCGGGAGTATATACGAGCAGTACTTC
CASSYASGSIYEQYF
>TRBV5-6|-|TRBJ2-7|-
TGTGCCAGCAGCTTTGGGGCTAGTTCCTACGAGCAGTACTTC
CASSFGASSYEQYF
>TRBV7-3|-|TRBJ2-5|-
TGTGCCAGCAGCTTAAGCAGGGTCGGACAAGAGACCCAGTACTTC
CASSLSRVGQETQYF
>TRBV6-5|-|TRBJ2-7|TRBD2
TGTGCCAGCAGTACGGGACTACTCTCCTACGAGCAGTACTTC
CASSTGLLSYEQYF
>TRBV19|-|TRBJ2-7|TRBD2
TGTGCCAGTAGTACTTCGACTAGCCTCTACGAGCAGTACTTC
CASSTSTSLYEQYF
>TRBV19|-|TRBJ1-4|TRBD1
TGTGCCAGTAGTACCTACTCGGGACAGCTAGAAAAACTGTTTTTT
CASSTYSGQLEKLFF
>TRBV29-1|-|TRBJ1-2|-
TGCAGCGTTGAAGCCCCATACGGGGGGATCGATGGCTACACCTTC
CSVEAPYGGIDGYTF
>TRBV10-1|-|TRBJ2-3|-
TGCGCCAGCAGTGAGTCTTGGGCGGGCACGCAGTATTTT
CASSESWAGTQYF
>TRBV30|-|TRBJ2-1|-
TGTGCCTGGGGCCGGGACTTATATAATGAGCAGTTCTTC
CAWGRDLYNEQFF
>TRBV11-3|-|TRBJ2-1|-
TGTGCCAGCAGCTTTAGCGGAGTGGGGTCCTACAATGAGCAGTTCTTC
CASSFSGVGSYNEQFF
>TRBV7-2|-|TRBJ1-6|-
TGTGCCAGCAGCTTACAATCAGACTATAATTCACCCCTCCACTTT
CASSLQSDYNSPLHF
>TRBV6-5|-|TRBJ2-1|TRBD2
TGTGCCGTAGCGGGGCTTAACAATGAGCAGTTCTTC
CAVAGLNNEQFF